The sample holds one count of the clone carrying this T cell receptor beta chain. Its antigen is unidentified. A read error is the likely source, as a far larger clone sits one nucleotide away. For each of two time points, an approximately 5.6-milliliter draw of peripheral blood was taken. The record originates from a study of prognosis after radiotherapy for stage I lung cancer. Whole-study context: Five patients had oligometastatic NSCLC after their primary tumor was surgically resected, and 15 or so patients had newly diagnosed primary stage I lung tumors. In around 13 patients the tumors were adenocarcinoma, and in more than five they were squamous cell carcinoma. Study-level points and caveats: There were reportedly differences in TRBV and TRBJ gene usage between patients with and without metastases.

The CDR3 is 17 residues long. Germline V gene data show CDR1 as SEHNR and CDR2 as FQNEAQ (reference sequence). V was clipped by 2 bases and J by 2 bases, with 17 bases between them. The study amplified the TCR beta CDR3 region from genomic DNA. This amplification was carried out by two rounds of multiplex PCR. Primers specific to each TRBV and TRBJ gene were used in first-round PCR. TCRdb processed the multiplex PCR reads anew with MiXCR; each CDR3 protein has one entry. The repertoire holds fewer than 40,000 distinct CDR3 sequences, with approximately 51% as singletons. This chain joins TRBV7-9 and TRBJ2-3, with D possibly being TRBD2 (6 bases). This clonotype originated in a donor aged 50 or older with non-small cell lung cancer. The input for sequencing was PBMCs, taken before or after stereotactic body radiation therapy (not recorded which). Here the CDR3 reads CASSLRVSGGSTDTQYF. The CDR3 nucleotides are TGTGCCAGCAGCTTAAGGGTTAGCGGCGGTTCCACAGATACGCAGTATTTT.